The text below deals with one T cell receptor (beta chain). Its specificity is not known. This sample is part of a study of cytomegalovirus exposure and HLA in healthy donors. Donors showed nominal health when sampled, although they likely had unrecorded immune exposures. The CDR3 is made up of 14 amino acids. Trimming removed 5 bases from V and 0 bases from J, with 10 bases in between. Germline lookup yields CDR1 SGHTA and CDR2 FQGNSA. Vbeta (60) and Jbeta (13) primers were used in the PCR. Sequencing used immunoSEQ multiplex PCR; TCRdb keeps in-frame clones, though not all of them. This table holds 200,000 to 250,000 clones, just under 85% found once. Study-wide results and limits: It has been reported that TCR beta sequences accurately predicted the HLA-A and HLA-B alleles of most subjects.

V usage is TRBV7-2 and J usage is TRBJ1-1; possibly TRBD1 for D (5 bases). This TCR derives from a woman in her thirties or forties in good health and CMV-seronegative. The specimen sequenced was PBMCs. The CDR3 spells CASSKGLLNTEAFF. The CDR3 DNA follows: TGTGCCAGCAGCAAGGGGTTACTGAACACTGAAGCTTTCTTT.